The rows below give T cell receptor beta chains drawn from one sample of a study of cytomegalovirus exposure and HLA in healthy donors. Method: immunoSEQ multiplex PCR; TCRdb's copy keeps in-frame clones and lacks some. The sample shows 150,000 to 200,000 clones, roughly 72% of them seen only once. The specimen was PBMCs. All receptors derive from a woman in her 30s in good health and CMV-seropositive. Both conserved end residues are part of each CDR3. D genes are given only for firm matches. Size is stated for part of the rows, as once, few or many counts, or as a class when the clone is expanded.

>NA|NA|TRBV5-8|TRBJ1-1
CASSLEGPRASAFF
TGTGCCAGCAGCTTGGAGGGCCCCAGGGCCTCAGCTTTCTTT
>NA|TRBD1|TRBV11-2|TRBJ1-1
CASSAGTVMNTEAFF
TGTGCCAGCAGCGCCGGGACAGTCATGAACACTGAAGCTTTCTTT
>NA|TRBD2|TRBV11-2|TRBJ2-2
CASSVSGGAYTGELFF
TGTGCCAGCAGCGTAAGCGGGGGGGCTTACACCGGGGAGCTGTTTTTT
>NA|NA|TRBV7-7|TRBJ2-7
CASSLAGGGEYEQYF
TGTGCCAGCAGCTTAGCGGGAGGGGGAGAGTACGAGCAGTACTTC
>NA|NA|TRBV19|TRBJ1-2
CASSIEWRGEGYTF
TGTGCCAGTAGTATAGAATGGAGGGGTGAAGGCTACACCTTC
>NA|TRBD2|TRBV30|TRBJ2-5
CAWSYSGGFKKTQYF
TGTGCCTGGAGTTATAGCGGGGGGTTTAAAAAGACCCAGTACTTC
>NA|NA|TRBV5-1|TRBJ1-3
CASSLDTGNTIYF
TGCGCCAGCAGCCTGGACACTGGAAACACCATATATTTT
>NA|NA|TRBV11-3|TRBJ1-1
CASSSAARTEAFF
TGTGCCAGCAGCTCCGCGGCAAGGACTGAAGCTTTCTTT
>NA|NA|TRBV28|TRBJ1-3
CASSSYKEAGNTIYF
TGTGCCAGCAGTTCCTACAAGGAGGCTGGAAACACCATATATTTT
>NA|TRBD2|TRBV5-4|TRBJ2-1
CASSLSLAGGRNEQFF
TGTGCCAGCAGCTTGTCCCTAGCGGGAGGCCGGAATGAGCAGTTCTTC
>NA|TRBD1|TRBV5-8|TRBJ1-2
CASSWDRAF
TGTGCCAGCAGCTGGGACAGGGCCTTC
>NA|NA|TRBV29-1|TRBJ2-4
CSVAGVGDIQYF
TGCAGCGTTGCTGGCGTGGGAGACATTCAGTACTTC
>NA|TRBD1|TRBV27|TRBJ1-1
CASSLGQGVTEAFF
TGTGCCAGCAGTTTAGGCCAGGGGGTGACTGAAGCTTTCTTT
>few|TRBD1|TRBV19|TRBJ1-1
CAVGTGVVTEAFF
TGTGCCGTGGGGACAGGGGTGGTGACTGAAGCTTTCTTT
>NA|NA|TRBV12-5|TRBJ1-1
CASGLGGLSMNTEAFF
TGTGCTAGTGGTTTGGGCGGGCTGTCTATGAACACTGAAGCTTTCTTT
>few|NA|TRBV25-1|TRBJ2-1
CASRGVGNEQFF
TGTGCCAGTAGAGGTGTGGGCAATGAGCAGTTCTTC
>NA|NA|TRBV19|TRBJ1-5
CASQDYNQPQHF
TGTGCCAGTCAGGACTACAATCAGCCCCAGCATTTT
>NA|NA|TRBV5-6|TRBJ2-7
CASSRGPRASRDYEQYF
TGTGCCAGCAGCCGAGGTCCCCGGGCCTCTCGGGACTACGAGCAGTACTTC
>NA|TRBD1|TRBV7-8|TRBJ2-2
CASSLRGRFEGTGELFF
TGTGCCAGCAGCTTAAGGGGGCGTTTTGAGGGAACCGGGGAGCTGTTTTTT
>NA|NA|TRBV5-1|TRBJ1-1
CASSFSQATEAFF
TGCGCCAGCAGCTTCTCCCAGGCTACTGAAGCTTTCTTT
>NA|TRBD2|TRBV5-4|TRBJ2-1
CASSLGGGNYNEQFF
TGTGCCAGCAGCTTGGGGGGGGGTAACTACAATGAGCAGTTCTTC
>NA|NA|TRBV29-1|TRBJ1-2
CSAETRAGYGYTF
TGCAGTGCGGAAACTAGAGCGGGGTATGGCTACACCTTC
>NA|NA|TRBV7-8|TRBJ2-5
CASASGQGYQETQYF
TGTGCCAGCGCCTCGGGGCAGGGGTACCAAGAGACCCAGTACTTC
>few|TRBD2|TRBV5-1|TRBJ2-6
CASSHRTSGGSSGANVLTF
TGCGCCAGCAGCCACAGGACTAGCGGGGGAAGTTCTGGGGCCAACGTCCTGACTTTC
>NA|NA|TRBV6-6|TRBJ1-2
CASSPRGANYGYTF
TGTGCCAGCAGTCCCCGCGGAGCTAACTATGGCTACACCTTC
>few|NA|TRBV10-2|TRBJ2-6
CATPGQRSSGANVLTF
TGCGCCACCCCCGGACAGCGGAGCTCTGGGGCCAACGTCCTGACTTTC
>NA|NA|TRBV18|TRBJ1-2
CASSPAVLNYGYTF
TGTGCCAGCTCACCAGCGGTTTTGAACTATGGCTACACCTTC
>NA|TRBD1|TRBV19|TRBJ1-5
CASSTTGGDQPQHF
TGTGCCAGTAGTACAACAGGGGGCGATCAGCCCCAGCATTTT
>NA|TRBD1|TRBV5-5|TRBJ2-7
CASSRTGGKSYEQYF
TGTGCCAGCAGCCGCACAGGGGGTAAAAGCTACGAGCAGTACTTC
>NA|NA|TRBV9|TRBJ2-5
CASSVQGSNQETQYF
TGTGCCAGCAGCGTACAGGGTAGTAACCAAGAGACCCAGTACTTC
>NA|TRBD2|TRBV4-1|TRBJ2-5
CASSRDGLAGEETQYF
TGCGCCAGCAGCCGGGACGGGCTAGCGGGGGAAGAGACCCAGTACTTC
>NA|TRBD1|TRBV7-2|TRBJ2-6
CASSRDRAGVLTF
TGTGCCAGCAGCCGGGACAGGGCTGGCGTCCTGACTTTC
>few|TRBD1|TRBV30|TRBJ2-5
CAWGQGEVRETQYF
TGTGCCTGGGGACAGGGGGAGGTCCGAGAGACCCAGTACTTC
>NA|TRBD1|TRBV30|TRBJ1-5
CAWSVPDRDHQPQHF
TGTGCCTGGAGTGTACCCGACAGGGACCATCAGCCCCAGCATTTT
>NA|NA|TRBV10-3|TRBJ1-6
CAISGSPADSSPLHF
TGTGCCATCAGTGGGTCCCCAGCGGACAGTTCACCCCTCCACTTT
>NA|TRBD1|TRBV6-6|TRBJ2-3
CASSYGLGQPTDTQYF
TGTGCCAGCAGTTACGGGCTGGGACAGCCTACAGATACGCAGTATTTT
>NA|NA|TRBV30|TRBJ1-2
CAWSSARMRGYTF
TGTGCCTGGAGTAGCGCAAGGATGAGGGGCTACACCTTC
>NA|NA|TRBV28|TRBJ2-7
CASSFSAYEQYF
TGTGCCAGCAGTTTCTCAGCCTACGAGCAGTACTTC
>NA|TRBD2|TRBV29-1|TRBJ2-3
CSVGPGGGEGDTQYF
TGCAGCGTTGGCCCCGGGGGGGGAGAAGGAGATACGCAGTATTTT
>NA|NA|TRBV15|TRBJ2-7
CATSTPRGPKASYEQYF
TGTGCCACCAGCACTCCACGAGGCCCGAAAGCCTCCTACGAGCAGTACTTC
>NA|NA|TRBV4-3|TRBJ1-4
CASSHIARENEKLFF
TGCGCCAGCAGCCATATCGCCAGGGAAAATGAAAAACTGTTTTTT
>NA|TRBD2|TRBV2|TRBJ2-1
CASSEGIAGVDNEQFF
TGTGCCAGCAGTGAAGGTATAGCGGGAGTCGACAATGAGCAGTTCTTC
>NA|NA|TRBV7-2|TRBJ1-5
CAGSPGDQPQHF
TGTGCCGGCAGCCCAGGGGATCAGCCCCAGCATTTT
>NA|TRBD2|TRBV6-5|TRBJ2-7
CASRELAGGPYEQYF
TGTGCCAGCAGAGAACTAGCGGGAGGGCCCTACGAGCAGTACTTC
>NA|NA|TRBV5-4|TRBJ2-7
CASSFSGTIYEQYF
TGTGCCAGCAGCTTCTCCGGGACAATCTACGAGCAGTACTTC
>NA|TRBD1|TRBV19|TRBJ1-1
CASSPPDRGFNTEAFF
TGTGCCAGTAGTCCCCCAGACAGGGGGTTTAACACTGAAGCTTTCTTT
>NA|TRBD2|TRBV7-8|TRBJ2-3
CASSSTGTSGPRAQYF
TGTGCCAGCAGCTCTACCGGGACTAGCGGGCCAAGGGCGCAGTATTTT
>NA|TRBD2|TRBV19|TRBJ2-1
CASGLAGVVSYNEQFF
TGTGCCAGTGGACTAGCGGGAGTTGTCTCCTACAATGAGCAGTTCTTC
>once|NA|TRBV7-9|TRBJ1-1
CASSPTGSAEAFF
TGTGCCAGCAGCCCAACGGGGTCCGCTGAAGCTTTCTTT